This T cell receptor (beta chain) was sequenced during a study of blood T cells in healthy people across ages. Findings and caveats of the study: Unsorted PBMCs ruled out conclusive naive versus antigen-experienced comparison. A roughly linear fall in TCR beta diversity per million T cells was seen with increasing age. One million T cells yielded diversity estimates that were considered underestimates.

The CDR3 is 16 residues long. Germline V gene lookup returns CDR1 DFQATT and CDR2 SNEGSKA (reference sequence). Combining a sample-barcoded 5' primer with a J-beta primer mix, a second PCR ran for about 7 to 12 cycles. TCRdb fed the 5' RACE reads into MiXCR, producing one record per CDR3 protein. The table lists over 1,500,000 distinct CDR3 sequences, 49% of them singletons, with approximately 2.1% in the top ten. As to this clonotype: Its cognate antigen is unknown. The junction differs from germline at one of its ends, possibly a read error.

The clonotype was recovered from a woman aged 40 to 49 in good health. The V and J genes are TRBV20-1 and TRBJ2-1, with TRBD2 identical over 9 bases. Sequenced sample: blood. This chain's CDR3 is CSARVERGDFYNERFF. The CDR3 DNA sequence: TGCAGTGCTAGAGTGGAGCGGGGGGACTTCTACAATGAGCGGTTCTTC.